The 23 T cell receptor beta chains below come from one sample, sequenced in a study of vaccination effects on CD4 cells after COVID-19. Their specific antigens are unknown. Repertoires were generated with immunoSEQ multiplex PCR, while TCRdb's copy carries only in-frame clones and drops some. The sample contains about 59,000 clones, around 80% of which appear only once. Before sequencing, viral peptide pools were used by the ViraFEST assay to expand antigen-specific CD4+ T cells. Cells that had been cultured for about 10 days were the source of isolated CD4+ T cells. As their vaccination, participants received two doses of either BNT162b2 or mRNA-1273. The starting material was CD4+ T cells from PBMCs cultured with HCoV-OC43 spike peptides, obtained after COVID-19 vaccination. Subset indicated: HCoV-OC43 spike overlapping peptide pool stimulation. Receptors originate from a human donor who received a COVID-19 vaccine.

This clone was recorded a few times. The chain couples TRBV6-5 to TRBJ1-5, with a tentative D call TRBD1 (6 bases). Germline V gene lookup returns CDR1 MNHEY and CDR2 SVGAGI. The germline V and J ends were trimmed by 2 bases and 4 bases, with 12 bases remaining between them. CDR3 length: 15 residues. The CDR3 sequence is CASSYTSRGNQPQHF. The CDR3 nucleotides are TGTGCCAGCAGTTACACTAGCAGGGGTAATCAGCCCCAGCATTTT.

In DNA form, the CDR3 reads TGTGCCAGCAGCCCGACAGGGGGAGAGACCCAGTACTTC. Translating gives CASSPTGGETQYF. The gene calls are TRBV7-3 and TRBJ2-5; 9 bases line up with TRBD1. The CDR3 length is 13 residues. Looked up from germline, CDR1 is SGHTA and CDR2 is FQGTGA. Trimming cost V 5 bases and J 4 bases; bases outside gene matches: 2. The variable domain in full, with the rest retrieved from reference TRBV7-3 and TRBJ2-5, is GAGVSQTPSNKVTEKGKYVELRCDPISGHTALYWYRQSLGQGPEFLIYFQGTGAADDSGLPNDRFFAVRPEGSVSTLKIQRTERGDSAVYLCASSPTGGETQYFGPGTRLLVL.

This chain uses TRBV7-2 with TRBJ1-4; 8 nucleotides line up with TRBD1. The V gene end was trimmed by 3 bases and the J gene end by 7 bases; junction bases not matched to a gene: 7. CDR3 length: 15 residues. In germline, CDR1 is SGHTA, CDR2 FQGNSA. The CDR3: CASSFFQGAPEKLFF. The CDR3 coding sequence is TGTGCCAGCAGCTTTTTTCAGGGGGCGCCTGAAAAACTGTTTTTT.

The genes are TRBV15 and TRBJ1-5; D uncertain. The CDR3 spans 12 residues. In germline, CDR1 is LNHNV, CDR2 YYDKDF (reference sequence). The V and J ends lost 1 base and 7 bases respectively, with 5 bases between them. CDR3 sequence (DNA): TGTGCCACCAGCAGAGGGGAACAGCCCCAGCATTTT. Its protein is CATSRGEQPQHF. Full variable domain (missing parts from reference TRBV15 and TRBJ1-5): DAMVIQNPRYQVTQFGKPVTLSCSQTLNHNVMYWYQQKSSQAPKLLFHYYDKDFNNEADTPDNFQSRRPNTSFCFLDIRSPGLGDTAMYLCATSRGEQPQHFGDGTRLSIL.

V is TRBV6-5 and J is TRBJ2-5; TRBD2 matches 7 bases. The germline gives CDR1 MNHEY, CDR2 SVGAGI. The CDR3 spans 11 residues. The V and J ends lost 8 bases and 7 bases, in that order; junction bases with no gene match: 4. CDR3 amino acids: CASGRDATQYF. The CDR3 bases are TGTGCCAGCGGGAGGGATGCGACCCAGTACTTC.

The chain recombines TRBV20-1 with TRBJ2-6, with D uncertain. CDR1 and CDR2 from the germline V gene are DFQATT and SNEGSKA (reference sequence). The CDR3 runs 16 residues. Trimming pared 3 bases from V and 1 base from J, leaving 13 bases between. For the CDR3, the DNA is TGCAGTGCTAGTCCAGAAGGTTTTTCTGGGGCCAACGTCCTGACTTTC. Translating it yields CSASPEGFSGANVLTF.

This chain uses TRBV18 with TRBJ1-5; D is possibly TRBD1 (5 bases). This CDR3 spans 14 amino acids. V was cut by 6 bases and J by 3 bases, with 12 bases left in between. Germline V gives CDR1 KGHSH, CDR2 LQKENI. The CDR3 protein is CASSPGLHNQPQHF. In nucleotides, the CDR3 is TGTGCCAGCTCCCCGGGACTCCACAATCAGCCCCAGCATTTT.

V usage is TRBV7-2 and J usage is TRBJ1-1; D uncertain. The CDR3 runs to 13 residues. Germline CDR1 reads SGHTA; CDR2 reads FQGNSA. V was shortened by 8 bases and J by 1 base, with 11 bases between the two germline ends. CDR3 sequence: CASRPTPNTEAFF. DNA for the CDR3: TGTGCCAGCCGTCCGACACCGAACACTGAAGCTTTCTTT. Complete variable domain (other parts from reference TRBV7-2 and TRBJ1-1): GAGVSQSPSNKVTEKGKDVELRCDPISGHTALYWYRQSLGQGLEFLIYFQGNSAPDKSGLPSDRFSAERTGGSVSTLTIQRTQQEDSAVYLCASRPTPNTEAFFGQGTRLTVV.

This chain joins TRBV6-6 and TRBJ2-2; 7 bases agree with TRBD2. The germline CDR1 and CDR2 sequences are MNHNY and SVGAGI (reference sequence). There are 14 residues in the CDR3. V lost 6 bases and J lost 5; bases outside the gene matches: 6. CDR3 DNA: TGTGCCAGCAGGGTTCAGCGGGGTACCGGGGAGCTGTTTTTT. Protein sequence: CASRVQRGTGELFF.

This clone was seen just once. The chain recombines TRBV6-1 with TRBJ1-3, with D possibly TRBD1 on 6 matching bases. Trimming shortened V by 4 bases and J by 0 bases, and 16 bases separated the two germline ends. The germline V gene has CDR1 MNHNS and CDR2 SASEGT. This CDR3 is 17 amino acids long. The chain's CDR3 is CASSGLRGQGSGNTIYF. The DNA for the CDR3 is TGTGCCAGCAGTGGCCTAAGGGGACAAGGCTCTGGAAACACCATATATTTT.

The V call is TRBV7-3, the J call TRBJ2-5; no clear D. CDR1 and CDR2 (germline): SGHTA, FQGTGA. This CDR3 contains 14 residues. Trimming cost V 3 bases and J 4 bases, with 12 bases left between them. The CDR3 region is CASSFGSIGETQYF. CDR3 DNA: TGTGCCAGCAGCTTCGGATCGATCGGAGAGACCCAGTACTTC.

The chain employs TRBV2 and TRBJ1-1; D not resolved. Germline assignment: CDR1 SNHLY and CDR2 FYNNEI. The CDR3 has 15 residues. The germline V and J ends were trimmed by 6 bases and 2 bases, with 16 bases remaining between them. The CDR3 DNA follows: TGTGCCAGCAGACGATTAGGGTTACTAAACACTGAAGCTTTCTTT. It translates to CASRRLGLLNTEAFF.

The chain has TRBV7-9 and TRBJ2-5; D not resolved. V shed 3 bases and J shed 5 bases, with 10 bases lying between them. CDR3 length equals 13 residues. Germline loops: CDR1 SEHNR, CDR2 FQNEAQ (reference sequence). Here the CDR3 reads CASSLSGVETQYF. The DNA of the CDR3 is TGTGCCAGCAGCTTGTCGGGTGTCGAGACCCAGTACTTC.

The chain is built from TRBV10-2 and TRBJ2-1; 9 bases align to TRBD1. Germline trimming cut 6 bases from V and 8 bases from J; bases unmatched to any gene: 5. CDR3 size: 13 residues. Germline V gene data show CDR1 as WSHSY and CDR2 as SAAADI. The DNA of the CDR3 is TGCGCCAGCAGCCTACAGGGGGCGCATGAGCAGTTCTTC. It translates to CASSLQGAHEQFF.

The CDR3 loop is CASSIEGTVNYGYTF. The CDR3 DNA reads as TGTGCCAGTAGTATCGAGGGCACCGTAAACTATGGCTACACCTTC. V usage is TRBV19 and J usage is TRBJ1-2; D gene ambiguous. Germline assignment: CDR1 LNHDA and CDR2 SQIVND (reference sequence). This CDR3 contains 15 residues. The V end was cut by 3 bases, the J end by 2 bases, with 13 bases between. Drawing the rest from reference TRBV19 and TRBJ1-2, the complete variable domain is DGGITQSPKYLFRKEGQNVTLSCEQNLNHDAMYWYRQDPGQGLRLIYYSQIVNDFQKGDIAEGYSVSREKKESFPLTVTSAQKNPTAFYLCASSIEGTVNYGYTFGSGTRLTVV.

This clone was picked up a small number of times. CDR3 DNA: TGTGCCAGCAGCCAAGATATGAATCAGCCCCAGCATTTT. This sequence encodes CASSQDMNQPQHF. The rearrangement joins TRBV4-2 to TRBJ1-5; D gene uncertain. The CDR3 spans 13 residues. V dropped 0 bases and J dropped 4 bases, with 4 bases sitting between them. The germline V gene encodes CDR1 LGHNA and CDR2 YNFKEQ.

V gene TRBV3-1 (or the pseudogene TRBV3-2) combines with J gene TRBJ2-2; D call uncertain. Trimming took 1 base from V and 0 from J, leaving 6 bases between them. The CDR3 length is 15 residues. The V gene's germline CDR1 is LGHDT and CDR2 YNNKEL (reference sequence). DNA of the CDR3: TGTGCCAGCAGCCAAGCCGCCACGAACACCGGGGAGCTGTTTTTT. This translates into CASSQAATNTGELFF.

The rearrangement joins TRBV5-4 to TRBJ2-3; TRBD2 agrees at 9 bases. V was clipped by 4 bases and J by 4 bases; unmatched bases: 4. The germline V gene encodes CDR1 SGHNT and CDR2 YYREEE (reference sequence). This CDR3 contains 14 residues. CDR3 loop: CASSRTSDADTQYF. The CDR3 DNA reads as TGTGCCAGCAGCAGGACTAGCGACGCAGATACGCAGTATTTT.

The chain links TRBV5-1 to TRBJ1-3; TRBD1 is a possible D gene (5 bases). Per germline, CDR1 SGHRS and CDR2 YFSETQ. The V and J ends lost 4 bases and 2 bases respectively, with 10 bases between them. This CDR3 comprises 14 residues. The CDR3 loop reads CASSPGQAGNTIYF. For the CDR3, the DNA is TGCGCCAGCAGCCCCGGACAAGCTGGAAACACCATATATTTT.

CDR3 region: CASSFGRQRSYEQYV. CDR3 coding DNA: TGTGCCAGCAGTTTCGGACGTCAGAGGTCCTACGAGCAGTACGTC. V and J are TRBV27 and TRBJ2-7, with D hard to call. Germline V lookup: CDR1 MNHEY, CDR2 SMNVEV (reference sequence). The CDR3 length is 15 residues. V dropped 3 bases and J dropped 1 base, with 13 bases sitting between them.

The V and J genes are TRBV4-1 and TRBJ1-2; D gene ambiguous. Trimming removed 3 bases from V and 1 base from J, with 21 bases in between. This CDR3 contains 18 residues. Germline CDR1 MGHRA, CDR2 YSYEKL. CDR3 nucleotides: TGCGCCAGCAGCCACCAACTTTTTATGATTGGTAATAACTATGGCTACACCTTC. Protein product: CASSHQLFMIGNNYGYTF.

The chain uses TRBV14 and TRBJ1-3; no clear D gene. The CDR3 consists of 17 residues. V lost 1 base, J lost 2 bases, and 15 bases lay in between. Germline V gene data show CDR1 as SGHDN and CDR2 as FVKESK. CDR3 sequence reads: CASSQALYNRAGNTIYF. As DNA, the CDR3 is TGTGCCAGCAGCCAAGCGTTATACAACAGAGCTGGAAACACCATATATTTT.

V is TRBV7-2 and J is TRBJ2-1; D may be TRBD2 (7 bases). V lost 6 bases and J lost 0, with 12 bases in between. The CDR3 is 15 residues long. The V gene's germline CDR1 is SGHTA and CDR2 FQGNSA. Written as DNA, the CDR3 is TGTGCCAGCAGTCCGCGGGGGCTCTCCTACAATGAGCAGTTCTTC. Protein product: CASSPRGLSYNEQFF.